The 10 T cell receptor beta chains below were found in one sample sequenced in a study of blood T cell repertoires in COVID-19. Sequenced by immunoSEQ multiplex PCR; TCRdb stores in-frame clones only, minus some. The table lists 210,000 or so clones, over 80% of them singletons, with around 3.8% in the top ten. Source material: PBMCs or T cells enriched from blood (not recorded which). Receptor source: a woman in her 30s who had been exposed to COVID-19.

The chain uses TRBV10-2 and TRBJ2-7; 8 nucleotides line up with TRBD1. Germline assignment: CDR1 WSHSY and CDR2 SAAADI. The CDR3 is 14 amino acids. J was trimmed by 2 bases and V by 6 bases; bases with no gene match: 6. The CDR3 DNA sequence: TGCGCCAGCAGCCTTGGACAGGGTACCTACGAGCAGTACTTC. Translating gives CASSLGQGTYEQYF.

The chain links TRBV15 to TRBJ2-7; D gene ambiguous. The ends were cut back, 0 bases at V and 7 bases at J, with 22 bases in the middle. Germline V gene data show CDR1 as LNHNV and CDR2 as YYDKDF (reference sequence). CDR3 size: 17 residues. The CDR3 bases are TGTGCCACCAGCAGAGACCGGCCCCTACAGACGTTTGGGGAGCAGTACTTC. Protein: CATSRDRPLQTFGEQYF.

This sequence joins TRBV10-3 and TRBJ1-3; TRBD1 agrees at 12 bases. CDR3 length: 16 amino acids. Trimming removed 11 bases from V and 3 bases from J; junction bases left unmatched: 11. Germline values: CDR1 ENHRY, CDR2 SYGVKD. The CDR3 spells CAAGTGGSRSGNTIYF. DNA for the CDR3: TGTGCCGCTGGGACAGGGGGCTCTAGGAGTGGAAACACCATATATTTT.

The gene calls are TRBV3-1 (or the pseudogene TRBV3-2) and TRBJ1-2; TRBD1 matches at 11 bases. Per the germline V gene, CDR1 is LGHDT and CDR2 is YNNKEL (reference sequence). CDR3 length equals 15 residues. V was pared by 5 bases and J by 6 bases, with 8 bases of the junction left unmatched. The CDR3 here is CASSKTGQGAHGYTF. CDR3 in DNA: TGTGCCAGCAGCAAAACCGGACAGGGGGCACATGGCTACACCTTC.

The rearrangement links TRBV29-1 to TRBJ2-7; 10 nucleotides align to TRBD1. This CDR3 has 13 residues. From germline, CDR1 is SQVTM and CDR2 ANQGSEA. V lost 7 bases, J lost 2 bases, and 5 bases stayed unmatched. In DNA form, the CDR3 reads TGCAGCGCCAAGACAGGGGGCGCCTACGAGCAGTACTTC. This codes for CSAKTGGAYEQYF.

The chain uses TRBV12-3 or TRBV12-4 and TRBJ2-3; a weak D match, TRBD1 (5 bases). V was cut by 6 bases and J by 3 bases, with 10 bases left in between. The length of the CDR3 is 13 residues. Written as DNA, the CDR3 is TGTGCCAGCAGCCCGGACAATACAGATACGCAGTATTTT. Amino acids: CASSPDNTDTQYF.

The chain uses TRBV10-3 and TRBJ2-7; TRBD2 agrees at 14 bases. The germline V gene has CDR1 ENHRY and CDR2 SYGVKD. The CDR3 contains 14 residues. After removal of 10 bases from V and 3 bases from J, the junction contained 5 bases not matched to a gene. The CDR3 here is CATRGTSGSYEQYF. CDR3 DNA: TGTGCCACCAGGGGGACTAGCGGGAGCTACGAGCAGTACTTC.

The chain carries TRBV27 and TRBJ2-1, with D possibly matching TRBD2 (7 bases). CDR1 is MNHEY, CDR2 SMNVEV, per germline (reference sequence). The CDR3 runs 17 residues. Trimming left V 2 bases short and J 2 bases short, with 16 bases between. The CDR3 spells CASSLGGAGVTYNEQFF. The CDR3 DNA sequence: TGTGCCAGCAGTTTAGGGGGGGCGGGAGTAACCTACAATGAGCAGTTCTTC.

This clone showed up just once. This sample includes further DNA sequences coding for the same CDR3. The rearrangement joins TRBV5-1 to TRBJ1-1; D call uncertain. Germline V gene data show CDR1 as SGHRS and CDR2 as YFSETQ. The CDR3 extends over 11 amino acids. The germline V and J ends were trimmed by 0 bases and 8 bases, with 5 bases remaining between them. This chain's CDR3 is CASSLGAEAFF. For the CDR3, the DNA is TGCGCCAGCAGCTTGGGGGCCGAAGCTTTCTTT.

The chain employs TRBV2 and TRBJ2-1; possibly TRBD2 for D (6 bases). CDR1 and CDR2 (germline): SNHLY, FYNNEI. The CDR3 has 11 amino acids. Trimming removed 5 bases at V and 15 bases at J, with 14 bases between. The CDR3 DNA reads as TGTGCCAGCAGTCTCGGGACTCCTCGGTTCTTC. Amino acid sequence: CASSLGTPRFF. The whole variable domain, remainder taken from reference TRBV2 and TRBJ2-1, is EPEVTQTPSHQVTQMGQEVILRCVPISNHLYFYWYRQILGQKVEFLVSFYNNEISEKSEIFDDQFSVERPDGSNFTLKIRSTKLEDSAMYFCASSLGTPRFFGPGTRLTVL.